The 19 T cell receptor beta chains given below trace back to one sample, sequenced in a study of blood T cell repertoires in COVID-19. Produced via immunoSEQ multiplex PCR; TCRdb's table is partial and in-frame only. The profile shows 90,000 to 100,000 clones, 65% to 90% of them singletons. Sample: peripheral blood. The receptors shown here come from a man aged 70-80 years with active or convalescent COVID-19.

V is TRBV4-2 and J is TRBJ1-5; tentatively, D is TRBD1 (5 bases). V was trimmed by 1 base and J by 3 bases, leaving 10 bases between them. In germline, CDR1 is LGHNA, CDR2 YNFKEQ. This CDR3 is built from 15 residues. CDR3 nucleotides: TGTGCCAGCAGCCAAGCGGAGACAGACAATCAGCCCCAGCATTTT. Translated: CASSQAETDNQPQHF.

The chain combines TRBV29-1 with TRBJ2-1, with D perhaps TRBD2 (7 bases). The germline V gene has CDR1 SQVTM and CDR2 ANQGSEA. V was trimmed by 6 bases and J by 0 bases, leaving 18 bases between them. CDR3 length: 16 amino acids. The CDR3 sequence: CSVGGATRSSYNEQFF. The CDR3 DNA reads TGCAGCGTAGGGGGGGCGACCCGGAGCTCCTACAATGAGCAGTTCTTC.

V is TRBV7-9 and J is TRBJ2-7, with TRBD1 matching over 9 bases. The V gene's germline CDR1 is SEHNR and CDR2 FQNEAQ (reference sequence). Trimming took 5 bases from V and 1 from J; bases not matched to a gene: 6. This CDR3 is 15 amino acids long. CDR3 loop: CASSPRGTGSYEQYF. CDR3 DNA sequence: TGTGCCAGCAGCCCCCGGGGGACAGGGTCCTACGAGCAGTACTTC.

The chain recombines TRBV7-2 with TRBJ2-5; 8 bases fit TRBD1. V dropped 4 bases and J dropped 4; count of bases not matched to a gene: 11. The CDR3 is 16 amino acids. CDR1 and CDR2 (germline): SGHTA, FQGNSA. The CDR3 loop reads CASSYRGTGQGETQYF. The CDR3 DNA is TGTGCCAGCAGCTATAGGGGGACAGGACAGGGAGAGACCCAGTACTTC.

The chain carries TRBV19 and TRBJ1-2, with 8 positions matching TRBD1. CDR1 is LNHDA, CDR2 SQIVND, per germline (reference sequence). The CDR3 runs 15 residues. The V and J ends lost 5 bases and 4 bases, in that order; junction bases with no gene match: 9. CDR3 sequence: CASSPDRGVLYGYTF. CDR3 nucleotides: TGTGCCAGTAGTCCTGACAGGGGAGTTCTCTATGGCTACACCTTC.

The chain has TRBV7-6 and TRBJ2-5, with 10 bases identical to TRBD1. Looked up from germline, CDR1 is SGHVS and CDR2 is FNYEAQ. The junction had 11 bases not matched to a gene; V was cut back by 5 bases and J by 5 bases. The CDR3 is 16 residues long. Here the CDR3 DNA reads TGTGCCAGCAGCCGAGGACAGGGGGGGGTCGGTGAGACCCAGTACTTC. This sequence encodes CASSRGQGGVGETQYF.

The V gene is TRBV4-2, the J gene TRBJ2-7, with D possibly matching TRBD2 (6 bases). Per germline, CDR1 LGHNA and CDR2 YNFKEQ. The CDR3 spans 14 residues. The V and J ends lost 0 bases and 13 bases respectively, with 19 bases between them. The CDR3 DNA follows: TGTGCCAGCAGCCAAGAGAGGACGTGGGACTCGGTCTACTTC. Its translation is CASSQERTWDSVYF.

The chain links TRBV28 to TRBJ1-4, with TRBD1 identical over 11 bases. Looked up from germline, CDR1 is MDHEN and CDR2 is SYDVKM. V lost 7 bases to trimming and J lost 9 bases; unmatched junction nucleotides: 10. This CDR3 region has 15 residues. The DNA of the CDR3 is TGTGCCAGCACTTTGCCCGGGACAGGGGGACAAAAACTGTTTTTT. It yields the protein CASTLPGTGGQKLFF.

The sample holds a few counts of this clone. This chain uses TRBV27 with TRBJ1-2; D not certain. In germline, CDR1 is MNHEY, CDR2 SMNVEV (reference sequence). There are 15 residues in the CDR3. V was cut by 5 bases and J by 7 bases, with 20 bases left in between. CDR3 nucleotide sequence: TGTGCCAGCAGTCGTGGACTTTCTGCCCTGGCTGGCTACACCTTC. This encodes CASSRGLSALAGYTF.

DNA for the CDR3: TGCGCCAGCAGCTTGTCGGCCCTAGCGGGGGTAAGCTCTGGGGCCAACGTCCTGACTTTC. Its protein is CASSLSALAGVSSGANVLTF. The V call is TRBV5-1, the J call TRBJ2-6, with 10 nucleotides matching TRBD2. This CDR3 is built from 20 residues. In germline, CDR1 is SGHRS, CDR2 YFSETQ. V lost 1 base and J lost 0; bases outside the gene matches: 10.

This chain uses TRBV7-9 with TRBJ1-6; 8 nucleotides align to TRBD1. Trimming cost V 4 bases and J 8 bases; bases outside gene matches: 7. The CDR3 spans 15 residues. Germline loops: CDR1 SEHNR, CDR2 FQNEAQ (reference sequence). The CDR3 loop is CASSSPGQVDSPLHF. The CDR3 DNA is TGTGCCAGCAGCTCCCCGGGACAGGTTGATTCACCCCTCCACTTT.

J is TRBJ2-3 and V is TRBV4-1; D possibly corresponds to TRBD2 (5 bases). This CDR3 has 14 residues. V dropped 0 bases and J dropped 1 base, with 5 bases sitting between them. Germline V gene lookup returns CDR1 MGHRA and CDR2 YSYEKL. The CDR3 DNA is TGCGCCAGCAGCCAAGAGGAGGGCACAGATACGCAGTATTTT. Its protein is CASSQEEGTDTQYF.

The rearrangement uses TRBV18 and TRBJ1-1; a weak D match, TRBD1 (6 bases). This CDR3 is 15 amino acids long. Germline-derived CDR1 and CDR2 are KGHSH and LQKENI. V was cut by 4 bases and J by 6 bases, with 18 bases left in between. Here the CDR3 reads CASSLQGGSKAEAFF. CDR3 nucleotide sequence: TGTGCCAGCTCACTACAGGGAGGGAGTAAGGCTGAAGCTTTCTTT.

The V call is TRBV7-2, the J call TRBJ2-5; 9 nucleotides agree with TRBD2. The CDR3 has 18 amino acids. With 2 bases clipped from V and 4 bases from J, the junction kept 14 bases outside the gene matches. Germline loops: CDR1 SGHTA, CDR2 FQGNSA. The CDR3 nucleotides are TGTGCCAGCAGCTTACACCCTCCCGGCGGGGGGGCCGGAGAGACCCAGTACTTC. This sequence encodes CASSLHPPGGGAGETQYF.

The V gene is TRBV5-1, the J gene TRBJ1-6; D unclear. Trimming pared 0 bases from V and 8 bases from J, leaving 6 bases between. The CDR3 covers 13 residues. The V gene's germline CDR1 is SGHRS and CDR2 YFSETQ. The CDR3 coding sequence is TGCGCCAGCAGCTTGGGGGCTGATTCACCCCTCCACTTT. This translates into CASSLGADSPLHF.

The genes are TRBV9 and TRBJ2-5, with 7 bases matching TRBD1. The CDR3 spans 13 residues. V trimming: 3 bases; J trimming: 4 bases; junction bases outside the gene matches: 3. CDR1 and CDR2 (germline): SGDLS, YYNGEE. CDR3 coding DNA: TGTGCCAGCAGCGAAGGGGACAGAGAGACCCAGTACTTC. Translating gives CASSEGDRETQYF.

The rearrangement joins TRBV7-8 to TRBJ2-3; 7 bases agree with TRBD1. V trimming: 1 base; J trimming: 9 bases; junction bases outside the gene matches: 4. Germline loops: CDR1 SGHVS, CDR2 FQNEAQ. There are 13 residues in the CDR3. CDR3 sequence: CASSLDHRGTQYF. The CDR3 coding sequence is TGTGCCAGCAGCTTAGATCACAGGGGCACGCAGTATTTT.

Here the CDR3 reads CATSDGGLPNEKLFF. The CDR3 region has the DNA TGTGCCACCAGTGATGGGGGACTGCCTAATGAAAAACTGTTTTTT. The chain combines TRBV24-1 with TRBJ1-4; the D gene is possibly TRBD1 (5 bases). This CDR3 region has 15 residues. The germline V gene encodes CDR1 KGHDR and CDR2 SFDVKD. Trimming cost V 3 bases and J 3 bases, with 10 bases left between them.

V and J are TRBV14 and TRBJ2-1, with 9 bases identical to TRBD1. Germline lookup yields CDR1 SGHDN and CDR2 FVKESK. Trimming removed 2 bases from V and 13 bases from J; junction bases left unmatched: 6. The CDR3 loop spans 13 amino acids. The CDR3 sequence: CASSQNAGQGQFF. The CDR3 DNA reads as TGTGCCAGCAGCCAAAACGCGGGACAGGGTCAGTTCTTC.